This TCR beta chain was identified in a study of blood T cell repertoires in COVID-19. Across the study: Material from acute and convalescent COVID-19 was sourced from the United States, Italy and Spain.

Germline loops: CDR1 MGHRA, CDR2 YSYEKL. V lost 1 base and J lost 5, with 11 bases in between. The length of the CDR3 is 14 residues. Per the original data handling: From reference gene primer amplification, estimates of nucleated cell counts were derived. Assay used: immunoSEQ multiplex PCR; TCRdb lists only in-frame clones, some missing. V and J calls and clone size come straight from that table; D and trimming were deduced from the DNA. The sample has under 150,000 clones, roughly four fifths seen once. Individuals drawn from under 30 US areas were about 18 to 100 years old. Clinical history as reported by participants underpinned cohort assignment.

The genes are TRBV4-1 and TRBJ2-5; D possibly corresponds to TRBD1 (5 bases). The TCR comes from a man aged 30-40 years who had recovered from COVID-19. The sequencing sample was made of PBMCs or T cells enriched from blood (not recorded which). The CDR3 region is CASSQAQGRETQYF. For the CDR3, the DNA is TGCGCCAGCAGCCAAGCTCAGGGAAGGGAGACCCAGTACTTC.